This TCR beta chain emerged from a study of T cells in Graves' hyperthyroidism and ophthalmopathy. It was RNA transcripts that yielded the amplified TCR beta CDR3 regions. With the HTBI primer set, the TCR CDR3 went through a first round of RT-PCR. Each CDR3 protein gets one entry after TCRdb re-called the multiplex PCR reads with MiXCR. Of roughly 500,000 distinct CDR3 sequences listed, about 46% are singletons. Exclusion followed for patients with uncontrolled infection, other autoimmune disease, pregnancy or lactation. Orbital computed tomography, thyroid ultrasound, serum thyroxine and TRAb, and clinical symptoms together informed the diagnoses. This TCR came from an adult woman with Graves' disease, either hyperthyroidism or ophthalmopathy (not recorded which). Sequenced: peripheral blood or thyroid tissue (not recorded which).

CDR3 coding DNA: TGTGCTAGAGATGTGTCTCGAGGCTACACCTTC. Its translation is CARDVSRGYTF. This sequence joins TRBV25-1 and TRBJ1-2; D unresolved. CDR3 length equals 11 residues. Looked up from germline, CDR1 is MGHDK and CDR2 is SYGVNS.